This TCR beta chain was identified during a study of blood T cell repertoires in COVID-19. On the study more broadly: Samples taken during acute and convalescent COVID-19 were collected in the United States, Italy and Spain. The cDNA or gDNA used as material had been derived from T cells, B-cell-depleted T cells, or PBMCs.

Germline loops: CDR1 MGHRA, CDR2 YSYEKL. The V end was cut by 1 base, the J end by 3 bases, with 12 bases between. The CDR3 has 15 residues. Per the original data handling: Amplification of reference gene primers provided the estimated nucleated cell counts. Only in-frame clones appear in the TCRdb table, and some are missing; sequencing was by immunoSEQ multiplex PCR. V and J calls and clone size are copied from that table; D and trimming were computed from the DNA. Among 180,000 or so clones, 86% were seen once, and the ten largest hold 0.99%. This receptor was taken from a man aged 18 to 35 with acute or convalescent COVID-19. Material: peripheral blood. The chain joins TRBV4-1 to TRBJ2-5; a possible D gene is TRBD2 (6 bases). CDR3 DNA sequence: TGCGCCAGCAGCCAAGTTGGAGGGGCCAAAGAGACCCAGTACTTC. Its protein product is CASSQVGGAKETQYF.